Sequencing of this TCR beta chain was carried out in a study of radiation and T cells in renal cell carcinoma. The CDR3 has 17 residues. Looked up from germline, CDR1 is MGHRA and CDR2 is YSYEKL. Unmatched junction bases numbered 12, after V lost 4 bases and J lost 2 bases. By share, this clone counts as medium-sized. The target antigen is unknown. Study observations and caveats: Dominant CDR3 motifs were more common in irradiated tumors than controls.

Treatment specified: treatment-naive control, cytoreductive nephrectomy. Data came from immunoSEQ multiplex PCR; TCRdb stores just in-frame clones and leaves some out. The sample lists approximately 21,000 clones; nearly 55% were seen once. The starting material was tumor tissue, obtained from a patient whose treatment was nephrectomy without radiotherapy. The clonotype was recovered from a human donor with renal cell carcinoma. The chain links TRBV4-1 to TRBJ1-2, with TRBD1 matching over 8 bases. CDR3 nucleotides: TGCGCCAGCAGCCCCTCGGCGACGACAGGGGAGAACTATGGCTACACCTTC. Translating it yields CASSPSATTGENYGYTF.